In this sample, the clone carrying this T cell receptor (beta chain) turned up many times. What it binds is not known. TCRdb reanalysed the 5' RACE reads using MiXCR and keeps one entry per CDR3 protein. The repertoire holds some 78,000 distinct CDR3 sequences, with less than 9.5% as singletons. Unfractionated whole blood was the source from which total RNA was extracted. This record comes from a study of human T cells and chemical hapten exposure. This CDR3 has 17 residues. Losses at the gene ends were 3 bases for V and 10 bases for J; bases not matched to a gene: 13. The V gene's germline CDR1 is SGDLS and CDR2 YYNGEE. Overall study findings and caveats: DPC sensitization did not alter TCRs above 1 in 1000 frequency.

The J gene is TRBJ2-1, the V gene TRBV9; the match to TRBD2 covers 13 bases. This receptor was obtained from a male donor in good health. The CDR3, as DNA: TGTGCCAGCAGCGCGATCCCGGGACTAGCGGGACCCTCGGAGCAGTTCTTC. It yields the protein CASSAIPGLAGPSEQFF.